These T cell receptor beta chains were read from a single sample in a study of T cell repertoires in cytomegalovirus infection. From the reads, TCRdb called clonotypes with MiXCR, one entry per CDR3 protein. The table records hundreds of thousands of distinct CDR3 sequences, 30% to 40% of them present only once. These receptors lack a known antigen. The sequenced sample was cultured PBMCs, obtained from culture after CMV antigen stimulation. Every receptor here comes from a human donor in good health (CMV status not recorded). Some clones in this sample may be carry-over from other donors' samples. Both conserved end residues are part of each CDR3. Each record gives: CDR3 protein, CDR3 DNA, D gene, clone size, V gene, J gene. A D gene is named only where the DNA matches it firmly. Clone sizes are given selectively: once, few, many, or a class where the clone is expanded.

CASSRRTGEGYTF	TGTGCCAGCAGCCGGAGGACAGGGGAAGGCTACACCTTC	TRBD1	many	TRBV12-3/TRBV12-4	TRBJ1-2
CSARPGQDWETQYF	TGCAGTGCAAGACCGGGACAGGACTGGGAGACCCAGTACTTC	TRBD1	-	TRBV20-1	TRBJ2-5
CASSSFSGGSETQYF	TGTGCCAGCAGCTCCTTTAGCGGGGGAAGTGAGACCCAGTACTTC	TRBD2	-	TRBV11-2	TRBJ2-5
CASSPPTGARGDTQYF	TGTGCCAGCAGCCCACCGACAGGGGCAAGAGGAGATACGCAGTATTTT	TRBD1	few	TRBV7-8	TRBJ2-3
CASSPHESSYEQYF	TGTGCCAGCTCACCACACGAGAGCTCCTACGAGCAGTACTTC	-	-	TRBV18	TRBJ2-7
CAISVGNGGNEQFF	TGTGCCATCAGTGTGGGGAATGGCGGCAATGAGCAGTTCTTC	-	-	TRBV10-3	TRBJ2-1
CSARQGLANEKLFF	TGCAGTGCCAGACAGGGGCTTGCTAATGAAAAACTGTTTTTT	TRBD1	-	TRBV20-1	TRBJ1-4
CAISRGGQDYGYTF	TGTGCCATCTCCCGGGGTGGACAGGACTATGGCTACACCTTC	TRBD1	few	TRBV10-3	TRBJ1-2
CSARKAGTLNTEAFF	TGCAGTGCTAGAAAAGCCGGGACACTCAACACTGAAGCTTTCTTT	-	-	TRBV20-1	TRBJ1-1
CASSLVPGAGSYNEQFF	TGTGCCAGCAGCTTAGTCCCAGGGGCGGGGAGCTACAATGAGCAGTTCTTC	-	once	TRBV7-9	TRBJ2-1
CASSGIRGLISNQPQHF	TGTGCCAGCAGTGGAATCCGGGGATTGATTAGCAATCAGCCCCAGCATTTT	-	few	TRBV6-2/TRBV6-3	TRBJ1-5
CASSGTRGAYEQYF	TGTGCCAGCAGTGGGACAAGAGGGGCCTACGAGCAGTACTTC	-	few	TRBV6-1	TRBJ2-7
CASSPQIGWYGYTF	TGTGCCAGCAGCCCCCAGATAGGGTGGTATGGCTACACCTTC	-	few	TRBV7-9	TRBJ1-2
CSVGTGGSSYNEQFF	TGCAGCGTAGGAACAGGGGGGAGCTCCTACAATGAGCAGTTCTTC	TRBD1	-	TRBV29-1	TRBJ2-1
CASSSAKDRKGKLFF	TGTGCCAGCAGTTCAGCAAAGGACAGGAAAGGAAAACTGTTTTTT	TRBD1	-	TRBV12-3/TRBV12-4	TRBJ1-4
CASSQDWGSTEAFF	TGTGCCAGCAGCCAAGATTGGGGGTCCACTGAAGCTTTCTTT	-	-	TRBV3-1	TRBJ1-1
CASTTGGAGTEAFF	TGTGCCAGCACCACAGGGGGGGCGGGCACTGAAGCTTTCTTT	TRBD1	-	TRBV6-6	TRBJ1-1
CAWRRRWGASPDSYEQYF	TGTGCCTGGAGACGCCGATGGGGGGCTAGCCCTGACTCCTACGAGCAGTACTTC	-	-	TRBV30	TRBJ2-7
CASSYGGPTDTQYF	TGTGCCAGCTCTTATGGGGGCCCCACAGATACGCAGTATTTT	-	few	TRBV12-3/TRBV12-4	TRBJ2-3
CSARGGTGGPGDTQYF	TGCAGTGCTAGAGGAGGGACGGGGGGGCCGGGAGATACGCAGTATTTT	TRBD2	-	TRBV20-1	TRBJ2-3
CASRYRSEILHEQYF	TGTGCCAGCAGATACAGAAGCGAGATCCTCCACGAGCAGTACTTC	-	few	TRBV6-2/TRBV6-3	TRBJ2-7
CASSTGTPSYNEQFF	TGCGCCAGCAGCACCGGGACGCCGTCCTACAATGAGCAGTTCTTC	-	-	TRBV5-1	TRBJ2-1
CASSARDWSSPLHF	TGTGCCAGTAGTGCCCGGGATTGGTCTTCACCCCTCCACTTT	-	-	TRBV19	TRBJ1-6
CSSYWRRGADTQYF	TGCAGTTCCTACTGGCGACGGGGCGCAGATACGCAGTATTTT	-	-	TRBV20-1	TRBJ2-3
CASSQGGPQPQHF	TGTGCCAGCAGCCAAGGGGGGCCTCAGCCCCAGCATTTT	-	-	TRBV3-1	TRBJ1-5
CSARPLAGNHTLSLNEQFF	TGCAGTGCTAGACCCCTAGCGGGAAACCACACCCTCTCCCTCAATGAGCAGTTCTTC	TRBD2	-	TRBV20-1	TRBJ2-1
CASSSSSGAAGELFF	TGTGCCAGCAGCTCTTCCAGCGGGGCCGCCGGGGAGCTGTTTTTT	TRBD2	few	TRBV7-6	TRBJ2-2
CASSPRDRAGNTIYF	TGTGCCAGCAGCCCCCGGGACAGGGCTGGAAACACCATATATTTT	TRBD1	few	TRBV7-9	TRBJ1-3
CASSLDVSQSKTQYF	TGTGCCAGCAGCTTAGATGTTTCCCAGTCGAAGACCCAGTACTTC	-	many	TRBV7-2	TRBJ2-5
CASSLWSGSAANEQFF	TGTGCCAGCAGCTTATGGAGCGGGAGTGCCGCGAATGAGCAGTTCTTC	TRBD2	many	TRBV7-2	TRBJ2-1
CASSLVGSGGGGSYNEQFF	TGTGCCAGCAGCTTAGTAGGGAGTGGGGGCGGGGGCTCCTACAATGAGCAGTTCTTC	-	-	TRBV7-8	TRBJ2-1
CASSSGQGVSNTEAFF	TGTGCCAGCAGCTCCGGACAGGGGGTTTCGAACACTGAAGCTTTCTTT	TRBD1	-	TRBV7-6	TRBJ1-1
CASSDWTVSYGYTF	TGTGCCAGCAGTGATTGGACGGTATCCTATGGCTACACCTTC	-	once	TRBV6-2/TRBV6-3	TRBJ1-2
CASSHPPRGRDGYTF	TGCGCCAGCAGCCATCCACCCAGGGGGAGAGATGGCTACACCTTC	TRBD1	few	TRBV4-1	TRBJ1-2
CASSRLTGPGEAFF	TGTGCCAGCAGCAGACTGACAGGGCCCGGTGAAGCTTTCTTT	TRBD1	few	TRBV27	TRBJ1-1
CSARPSGSPTQYF	TGCAGTGCTAGGCCTAGCGGAAGCCCCACGCAGTATTTT	TRBD2	few	TRBV20-1	TRBJ2-3
CASSIIRANYGYTF	TGTGCCAGCAGCATAATCAGGGCTAACTATGGCTACACCTTC	-	few	TRBV7-9	TRBJ1-2
CASSYSAGGGYEQYF	TGTGCCAGCAGTTACTCTGCGGGAGGGGGCTACGAGCAGTACTTC	TRBD2	-	TRBV6-5	TRBJ2-7
CASSQDYGDTQYF	TGTGCCAGCAGCCAGGACTACGGGGATACGCAGTATTTT	-	many	TRBV7-2	TRBJ2-3
CASSQGLTKTQYF	TGTGCCAGCAGTCAGGGACTTACTAAGACCCAGTACTTC	-	-	TRBV6-5	TRBJ2-5
CASSAPGNTDTQYF	TGTGCCAGCAGCGCTCCAGGTAACACAGATACGCAGTATTTT	-	-	TRBV9	TRBJ2-3
CASSLEQGATSPLHF	TGTGCCAGCAGCTTAGAGCAGGGGGCGACCTCACCCCTCCACTTT	TRBD1	few	TRBV7-9	TRBJ1-6
CASSGEVSGRRTGELFF	TGCGCCAGCAGCGGAGAAGTTAGCGGGAGAAGAACCGGGGAGCTGTTTTTT	TRBD2	-	TRBV5-1	TRBJ2-2
CASSYKFREAYEQYF	TGTGCCAGCAGTTACAAATTTCGAGAGGCCTACGAGCAGTACTTC	-	-	TRBV6-2/TRBV6-3	TRBJ2-7
CAWGAGSGNEQFF	TGTGCCTGGGGTGCGGGGTCCGGGAATGAGCAGTTCTTC	-	-	TRBV30	TRBJ2-1